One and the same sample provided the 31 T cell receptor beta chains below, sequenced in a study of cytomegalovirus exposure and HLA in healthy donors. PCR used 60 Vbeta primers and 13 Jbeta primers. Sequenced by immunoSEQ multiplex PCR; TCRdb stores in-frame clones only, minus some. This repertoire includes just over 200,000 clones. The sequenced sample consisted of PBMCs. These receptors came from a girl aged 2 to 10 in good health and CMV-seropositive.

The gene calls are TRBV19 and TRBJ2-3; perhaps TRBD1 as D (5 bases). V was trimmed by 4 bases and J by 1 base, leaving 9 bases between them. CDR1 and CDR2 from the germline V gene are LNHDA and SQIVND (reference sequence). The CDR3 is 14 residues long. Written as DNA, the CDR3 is TGTGCCAGTAGTACAGGGTTGGGCACAGATACGCAGTATTTT. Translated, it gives CASSTGLGTDTQYF.

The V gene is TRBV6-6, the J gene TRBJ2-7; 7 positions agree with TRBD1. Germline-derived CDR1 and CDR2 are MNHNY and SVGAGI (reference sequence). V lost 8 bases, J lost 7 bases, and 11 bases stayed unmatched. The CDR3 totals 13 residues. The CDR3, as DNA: TGTGCCAGCTCCAGGGGGATACGTGGGGAGCAGTACTTC. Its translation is CASSRGIRGEQYF.

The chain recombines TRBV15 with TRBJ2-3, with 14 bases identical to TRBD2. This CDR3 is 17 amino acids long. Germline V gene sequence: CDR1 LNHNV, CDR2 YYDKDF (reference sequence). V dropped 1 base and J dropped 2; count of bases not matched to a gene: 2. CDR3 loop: CATSRGLAGGTTDTQYF. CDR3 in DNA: TGTGCCACCAGCAGAGGACTAGCGGGAGGGACCACAGATACGCAGTATTTT.

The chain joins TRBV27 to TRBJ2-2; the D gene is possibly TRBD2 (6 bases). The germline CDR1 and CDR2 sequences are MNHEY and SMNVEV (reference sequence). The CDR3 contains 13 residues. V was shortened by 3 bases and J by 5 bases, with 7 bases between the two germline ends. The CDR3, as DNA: TGTGCCAGCAGTTTGACTAGAACCGGGGAGCTGTTTTTT. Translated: CASSLTRTGELFF.

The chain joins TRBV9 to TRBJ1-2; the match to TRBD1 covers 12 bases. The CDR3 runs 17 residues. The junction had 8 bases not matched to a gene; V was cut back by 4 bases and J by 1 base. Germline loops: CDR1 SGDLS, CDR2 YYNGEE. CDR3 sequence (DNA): TGTGCCAGCAGCTTCTCGGGACAGGGGGCATTTAACTATGGCTACACCTTC. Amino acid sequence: CASSFSGQGAFNYGYTF.

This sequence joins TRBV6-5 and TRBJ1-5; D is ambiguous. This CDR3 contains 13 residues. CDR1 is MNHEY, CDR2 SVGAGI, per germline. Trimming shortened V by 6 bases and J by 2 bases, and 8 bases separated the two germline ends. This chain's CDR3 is CASRLRGNQPQHF. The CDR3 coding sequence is TGTGCCAGCAGGCTACGCGGCAATCAGCCCCAGCATTTT.

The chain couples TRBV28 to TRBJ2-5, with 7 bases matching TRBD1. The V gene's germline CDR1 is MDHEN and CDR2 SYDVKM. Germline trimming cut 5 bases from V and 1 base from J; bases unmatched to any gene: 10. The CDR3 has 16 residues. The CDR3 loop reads CASSPQGDPVQETQYF. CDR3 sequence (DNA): TGTGCCAGCAGTCCCCAGGGGGACCCGGTCCAAGAGACCCAGTACTTC.

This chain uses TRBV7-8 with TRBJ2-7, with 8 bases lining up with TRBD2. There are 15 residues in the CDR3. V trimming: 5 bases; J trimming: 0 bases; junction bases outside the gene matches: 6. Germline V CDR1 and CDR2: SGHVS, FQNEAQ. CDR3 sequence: CASSQLAGSSYEQYF. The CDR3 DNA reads TGTGCCAGCAGCCAGCTAGCGGGTTCCTCCTACGAGCAGTACTTC.

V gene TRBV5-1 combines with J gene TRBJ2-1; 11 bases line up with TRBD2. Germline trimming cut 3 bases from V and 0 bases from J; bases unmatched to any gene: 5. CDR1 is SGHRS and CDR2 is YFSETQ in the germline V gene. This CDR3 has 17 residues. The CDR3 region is CASSSGLAGLSYNEQFF. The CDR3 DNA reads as TGCGCCAGCAGCTCAGGACTAGCGGGCCTCTCCTACAATGAGCAGTTCTTC.

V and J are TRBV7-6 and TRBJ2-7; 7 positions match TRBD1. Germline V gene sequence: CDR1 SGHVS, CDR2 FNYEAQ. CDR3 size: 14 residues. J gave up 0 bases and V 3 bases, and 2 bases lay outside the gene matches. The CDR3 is CASSLGDSSYEQYF. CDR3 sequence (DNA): TGTGCCAGCAGCTTGGGGGACAGCTCCTACGAGCAGTACTTC.

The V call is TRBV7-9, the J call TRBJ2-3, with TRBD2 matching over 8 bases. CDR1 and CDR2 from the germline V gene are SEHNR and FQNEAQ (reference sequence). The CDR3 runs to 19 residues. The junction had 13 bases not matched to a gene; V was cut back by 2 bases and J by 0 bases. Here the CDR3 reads CASSLWGRAGAGSTDTQYF. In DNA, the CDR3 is TGTGCCAGCAGCTTATGGGGTCGAGCGGGGGCCGGCAGCACAGATACGCAGTATTTT.

Here the CDR3 DNA reads TGTGCCAGCAGCTCCCCCCGACAGGGGAACTACAATGAGCAGTTCTTC. Translation: CASSSPRQGNYNEQFF. The rearrangement uses TRBV13 and TRBJ2-1; 8 bases are shared with TRBD1. J was trimmed by 3 bases and V by 4 bases; bases with no gene match: 8. The CDR3 spans 16 residues. CDR1 is PRHDT, CDR2 FYEKMQ, per germline (reference sequence). The full variable domain, completed using reference TRBV13 and TRBJ2-1, is AAGVIQSPRHLIKEKRETATLKCYPIPRHDTVYWYQQGPGQDPQFLISFYEKMQSDKGSIPDRFSAQQFSDYHSELNMSSLELGDSALYFCASSSPRQGNYNEQFFGPGTRLTVL.

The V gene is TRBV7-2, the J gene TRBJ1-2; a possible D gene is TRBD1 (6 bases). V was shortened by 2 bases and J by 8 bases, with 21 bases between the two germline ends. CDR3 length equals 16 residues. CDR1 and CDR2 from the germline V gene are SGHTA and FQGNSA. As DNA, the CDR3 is TGTGCCAGCAGCTTATCCCAAGGGACACCGCCCCACGGCTACACCTTC. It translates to CASSLSQGTPPHGYTF.

The CDR3 coding sequence is TGTGCCAGCAGCACAGACCGTTCGGGAACAGGGACAGATACGCAGTATTTT. Amino acids: CASSTDRSGTGTDTQYF. The gene calls are TRBV5-4 and TRBJ2-3, with D maybe TRBD1 (6 bases). Germline values: CDR1 SGHNT, CDR2 YYREEE (reference sequence). V was pared by 4 bases and J by 3 bases, with 21 bases between. The CDR3 has 17 residues.

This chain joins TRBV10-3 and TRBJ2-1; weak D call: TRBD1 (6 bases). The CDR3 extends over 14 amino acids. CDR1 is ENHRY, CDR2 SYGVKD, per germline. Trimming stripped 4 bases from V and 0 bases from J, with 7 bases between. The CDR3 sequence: CAISGGLSYNEQFF. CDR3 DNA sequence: TGTGCCATCAGTGGGGGGCTCTCCTACAATGAGCAGTTCTTC.

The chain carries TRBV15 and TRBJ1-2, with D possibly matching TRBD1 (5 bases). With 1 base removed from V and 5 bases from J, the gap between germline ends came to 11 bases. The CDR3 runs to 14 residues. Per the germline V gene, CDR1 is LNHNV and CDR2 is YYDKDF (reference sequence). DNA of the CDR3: TGTGCCACCAGCAGAGGGCGGGGGACTTATGGCTACACCTTC. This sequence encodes CATSRGRGTYGYTF.

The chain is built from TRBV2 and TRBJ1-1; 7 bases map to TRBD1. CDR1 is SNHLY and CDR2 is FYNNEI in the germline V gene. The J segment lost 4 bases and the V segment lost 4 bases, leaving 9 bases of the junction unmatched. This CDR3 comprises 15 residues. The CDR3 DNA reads TGTGCCAGCAGTGCCTCAGGGGGTCTGAGCACTGAAGCTTTCTTT. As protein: CASSASGGLSTEAFF.

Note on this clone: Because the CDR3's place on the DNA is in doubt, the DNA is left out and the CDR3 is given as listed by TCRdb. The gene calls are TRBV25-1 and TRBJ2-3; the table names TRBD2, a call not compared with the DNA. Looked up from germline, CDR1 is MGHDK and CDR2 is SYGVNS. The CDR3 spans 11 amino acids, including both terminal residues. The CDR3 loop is CASSSSGEHDF.

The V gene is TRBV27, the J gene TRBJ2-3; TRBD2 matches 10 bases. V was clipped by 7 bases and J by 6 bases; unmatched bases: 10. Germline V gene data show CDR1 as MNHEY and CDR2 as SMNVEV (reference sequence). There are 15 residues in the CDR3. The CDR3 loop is CASNPAGGPFDTQYF. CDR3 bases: TGTGCCAGCAATCCAGCGGGAGGGCCTTTCGATACGCAGTATTTT.

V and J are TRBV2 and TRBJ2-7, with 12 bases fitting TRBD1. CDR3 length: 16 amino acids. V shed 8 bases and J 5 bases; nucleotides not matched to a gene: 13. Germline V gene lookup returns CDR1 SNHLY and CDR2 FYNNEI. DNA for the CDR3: TGTGCCAGCGGACGACTACCGGGACAGGGGGCTCACGAGCAGTACTTC. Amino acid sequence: CASGRLPGQGAHEQYF.

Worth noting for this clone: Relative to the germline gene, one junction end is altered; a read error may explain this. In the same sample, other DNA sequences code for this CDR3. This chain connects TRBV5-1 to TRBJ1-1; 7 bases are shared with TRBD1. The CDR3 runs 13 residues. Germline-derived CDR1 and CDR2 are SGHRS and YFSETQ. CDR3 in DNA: TGCGCCAGCGGAGGAGGGGGCAGTACTGAAGCCTTCTTT. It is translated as CASGGGGSTEAFF. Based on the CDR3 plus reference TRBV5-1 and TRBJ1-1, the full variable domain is KAGVTQTPRYLIKTRGQQVTLSCSPISGHRSVSWYQQTPGQGLQFLFEYFSETQRNKGNFPGRFSGRQFSNSRSEMNVSTLELGDSALYLCASGGGGSTEAFFGQGTRLTVV.

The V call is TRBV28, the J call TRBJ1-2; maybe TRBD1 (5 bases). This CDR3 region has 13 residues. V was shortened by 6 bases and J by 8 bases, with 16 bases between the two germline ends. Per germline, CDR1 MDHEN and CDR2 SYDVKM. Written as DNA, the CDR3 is TGTGCCAGCAGGCCGGGACTTACGGGAGGCTACACCTTC. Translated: CASRPGLTGGYTF.

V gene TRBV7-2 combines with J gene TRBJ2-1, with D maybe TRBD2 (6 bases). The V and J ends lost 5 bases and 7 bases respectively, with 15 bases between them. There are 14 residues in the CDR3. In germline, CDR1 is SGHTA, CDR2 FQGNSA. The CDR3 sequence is CASSPGRGLNEQFF. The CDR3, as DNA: TGTGCCAGCAGCCCCGGCCGGGGGTTAAATGAGCAGTTCTTC. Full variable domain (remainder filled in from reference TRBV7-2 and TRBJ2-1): GAGVSQSPSNKVTEKGKDVELRCDPISGHTALYWYRQSLGQGLEFLIYFQGNSAPDKSGLPSDRFSAERTGGSVSTLTIQRTQQEDSAVYLCASSPGRGLNEQFFGPGTRLTVL.

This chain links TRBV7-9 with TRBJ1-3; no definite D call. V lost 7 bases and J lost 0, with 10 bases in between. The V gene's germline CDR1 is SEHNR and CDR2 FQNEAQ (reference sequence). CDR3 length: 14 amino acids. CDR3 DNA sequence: TGTGCCAGCATCAAACAGACCTCTGGAAACACCATATATTTT. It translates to CASIKQTSGNTIYF. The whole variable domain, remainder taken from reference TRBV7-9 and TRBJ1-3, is DTGVSQNPRHKITKRGQNVTFRCDPISEHNRLYWYRQTLGQGPEFLTYFQNEAQLEKSRLLSDRFSAERPKGSFSTLEIQRTEQGDSAMYLCASIKQTSGNTIYFGEGSWLTVV.

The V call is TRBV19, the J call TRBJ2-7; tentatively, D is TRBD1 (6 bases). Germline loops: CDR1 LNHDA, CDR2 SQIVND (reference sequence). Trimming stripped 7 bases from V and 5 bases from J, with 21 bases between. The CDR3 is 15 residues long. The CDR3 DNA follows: TGTGCCAGTACCTCCGGACAGCCCGGGGTCGACGAGCAGTACTTC. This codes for CASTSGQPGVDEQYF.

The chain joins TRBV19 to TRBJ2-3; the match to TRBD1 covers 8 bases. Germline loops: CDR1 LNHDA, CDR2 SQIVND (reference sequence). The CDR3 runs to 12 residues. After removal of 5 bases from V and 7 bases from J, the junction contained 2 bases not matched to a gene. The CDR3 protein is CASSGRGHTQYF. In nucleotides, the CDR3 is TGTGCCAGTAGTGGCAGGGGGCATACGCAGTATTTT. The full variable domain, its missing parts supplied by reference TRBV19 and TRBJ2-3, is DGGITQSPKYLFRKEGQNVTLSCEQNLNHDAMYWYRQDPGQGLRLIYYSQIVNDFQKGDIAEGYSVSREKKESFPLTVTSAQKNPTAFYLCASSGRGHTQYFGPGTRLTVL.

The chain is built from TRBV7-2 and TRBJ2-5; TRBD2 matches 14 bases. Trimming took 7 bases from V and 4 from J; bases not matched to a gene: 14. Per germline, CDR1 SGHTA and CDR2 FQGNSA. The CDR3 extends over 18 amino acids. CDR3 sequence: CASKPGGLAGVGGETQYF. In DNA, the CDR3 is TGTGCCAGCAAGCCTGGGGGACTAGCGGGAGTCGGGGGAGAGACCCAGTACTTC.

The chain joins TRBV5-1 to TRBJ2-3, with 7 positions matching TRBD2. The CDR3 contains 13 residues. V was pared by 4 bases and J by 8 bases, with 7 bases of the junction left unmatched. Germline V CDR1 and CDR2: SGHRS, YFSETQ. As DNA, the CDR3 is TGCGCCAGCAGCCAGACTAGCACGGGTACGCAGTATTTT. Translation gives CASSQTSTGTQYF.

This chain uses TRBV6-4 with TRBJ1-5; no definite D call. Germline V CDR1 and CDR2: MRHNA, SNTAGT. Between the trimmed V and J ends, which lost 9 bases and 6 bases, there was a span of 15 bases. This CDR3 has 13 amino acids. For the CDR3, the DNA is TGTGCCAGTTCCCAGGTCCGGGGTCAGCCCCAGCATTTT. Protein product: CASSQVRGQPQHF.

The CDR3 reads CASSPRAPGATDTQYF. CDR3 sequence (DNA): TGTGCCAGCAGCCCCCGGGCCCCTGGGGCGACAGATACGCAGTATTTT. This sequence joins TRBV4-2 and TRBJ2-3; the D gene is possibly TRBD1 (5 bases). Germline loops: CDR1 LGHNA, CDR2 YNFKEQ. This CDR3 comprises 16 residues. The V and J ends lost 4 bases and 3 bases respectively, with 17 bases between them.

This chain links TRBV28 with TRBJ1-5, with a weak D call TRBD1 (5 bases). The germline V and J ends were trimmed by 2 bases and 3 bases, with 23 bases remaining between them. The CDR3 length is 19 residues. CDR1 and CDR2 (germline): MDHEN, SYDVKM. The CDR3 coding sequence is TGTGCCAGCAGTTTACCCACTGGGGTTCGGGGGAAGGCCAATCAGCCCCAGCATTTT. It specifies CASSLPTGVRGKANQPQHF.